This T cell receptor beta chain is from a study of cytomegalovirus exposure and HLA in healthy donors. Study-wide results and caveats: Earlier analysis yielded a pattern in which most TCR beta V segments were productive about 87% or about 30% of the time. Fewer N-insertions (relative to the roughly 730-donor mean) were reportedly seen in an Asian-associated ancestry cluster in a later analysis.

The primer mix had 60 Vbeta and 13 Jbeta primers. Using immunoSEQ multiplex PCR, the repertoire was profiled, and TCRdb retains in-frame clones only, with some absent. This sample carries 150,000 to 200,000 clones, about 82% of them seen once, and the ten largest clones take around 2.3%. Concerning this clone: Its cognate antigen is unknown.

V was cut by 0 bases and J by 6 bases, with 8 bases left in between. CDR3 size: 14 residues. Germline CDR1 is MNHEY and CDR2 is SVGAGI. The sequence was collected from a woman between 50 and 59 years old in good health and CMV-seronegative. Sequencing input: PBMCs. The chain recombines TRBV6-5 with TRBJ2-2; D gene unclear. The CDR3 loop is CASSYSKSSGELFF. The CDR3 nucleotides read TGTGCCAGCAGTTACTCAAAATCCTCCGGGGAGCTGTTTTTT.